What follows is one T cell receptor beta chain and its context. Its specificity is not known. This entry is derived from a study of cytomegalovirus exposure and HLA in healthy donors. Regarding the study as a whole: Despite most TCR sequences being rare, some public TCRs occurred in many donors.

PCR involved 60 Vbeta and 13 Jbeta primers. Clones were sequenced by immunoSEQ multiplex PCR, and TCRdb holds only the in-frame ones, with some missing. The table shows roughly 130,000 clones, with 55% to 75% occurring only once. J gave up 7 bases and V 0 bases, and 5 bases lay outside the gene matches. The CDR3 is made up of 13 amino acids. Germline V gives CDR1 GTSNPN, CDR2 SVGIG (reference sequence). The clonotype was recovered from a human donor in good health. The chain links TRBV30 to TRBJ2-5; TRBD2 agrees at 7 bases. Sequencing was done on a sample of PBMCs. The CDR3 here is CAWSVRGGGTQYF. CDR3 bases: TGTGCCTGGAGTGTTAGGGGCGGGGGGACCCAGTACTTC.